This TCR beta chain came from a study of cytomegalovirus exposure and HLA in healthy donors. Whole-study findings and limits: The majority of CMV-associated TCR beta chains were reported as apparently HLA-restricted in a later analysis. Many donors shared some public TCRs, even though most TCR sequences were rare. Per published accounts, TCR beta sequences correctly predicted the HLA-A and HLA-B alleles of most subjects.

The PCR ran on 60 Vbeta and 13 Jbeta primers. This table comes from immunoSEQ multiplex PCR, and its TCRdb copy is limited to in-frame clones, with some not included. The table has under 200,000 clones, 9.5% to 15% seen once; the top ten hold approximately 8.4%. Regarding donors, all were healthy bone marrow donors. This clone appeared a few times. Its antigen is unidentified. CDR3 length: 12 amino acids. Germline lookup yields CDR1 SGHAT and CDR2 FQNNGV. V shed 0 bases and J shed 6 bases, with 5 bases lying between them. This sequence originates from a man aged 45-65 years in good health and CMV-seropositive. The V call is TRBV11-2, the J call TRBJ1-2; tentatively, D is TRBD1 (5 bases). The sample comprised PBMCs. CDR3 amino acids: CASSLEQDGYTF. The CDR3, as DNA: TGTGCCAGCAGCTTAGAACAGGATGGCTACACCTTC.